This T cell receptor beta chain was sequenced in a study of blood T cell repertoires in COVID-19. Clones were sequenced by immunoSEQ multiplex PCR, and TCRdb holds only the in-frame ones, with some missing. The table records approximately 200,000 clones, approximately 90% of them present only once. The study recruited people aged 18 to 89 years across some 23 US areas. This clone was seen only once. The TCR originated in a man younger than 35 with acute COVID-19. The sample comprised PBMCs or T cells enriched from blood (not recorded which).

CDR3 in DNA: TGTGCCAGCAGTCCCACGGGGGACCGTAATTCACCCCTCCACTTT. As protein: CASSPTGDRNSPLHF. The J gene is TRBJ1-6, the V gene TRBV27; weak D call: TRBD1 (5 bases). The V gene lost 5 bases and the J gene lost 6 bases, with 14 bases spanning the gap. Germline CDR1 and CDR2: MNHEY and SMNVEV (reference sequence). This CDR3 region has 15 residues.